Listed below are T cell receptor beta chains from one sample, sequenced in a study of OX40 agonist ivuxolimab in advanced cancers. Here immunoSEQ multiplex PCR was the method, and the copy in TCRdb shows in-frame clones only, minus some. The sample includes around 70,000 clones, roughly 82% seen only once; the top ten take around 1.1%. The material was CD4+ or CD8+ T cells sorted from blood, obtained in a trial of the OX40 agonist ivuxolimab. Receptors were obtained from an adult with an advanced solid tumor such as melanoma, head and neck, liver or kidney cancer. Both conserved end residues are part of each CDR3. The order of the fields is clone size, V gene, D gene, J gene, CDR3 protein, CDR3 DNA. D genes are given only for firm matches. Rows give clone size only sometimes, using once, few, many, or a class for an expanded clone.

clone size: once; V gene: TRBV19; D gene: .; J gene: TRBJ2-1; CDR3 protein: CASKVRDNEQFF; CDR3 DNA: TGTGCCAGTAAGGTCAGGGACAATGAGCAGTTCTTC
clone size: .; V gene: TRBV7-9; D gene: .; J gene: TRBJ1-6; CDR3 protein: CASSWRGAGNSPLHF; CDR3 DNA: TGTGCCAGCAGCTGGAGGGGGGCAGGGAATTCACCCCTCCACTTT
clone size: .; V gene: TRBV5-6; D gene: .; J gene: TRBJ1-2; CDR3 protein: CASSPAGGSFDHGYTF; CDR3 DNA: TGTGCCAGCAGCCCCGCAGGAGGATCTTTTGATCATGGCTACACCTTC
clone size: .; V gene: TRBV7-2; D gene: .; J gene: TRBJ1-1; CDR3 protein: CASSETPGSTEAFF; CDR3 DNA: TGTGCCAGCAGCGAAACACCCGGGAGCACTGAAGCTTTCTTT
clone size: .; V gene: TRBV10-2; D gene: TRBD1; J gene: TRBJ1-5; CDR3 protein: CASSDGQGGQPQHF; CDR3 DNA: TGCGCCAGCAGTGACGGGCAGGGGGGGCAGCCCCAGCATTTT
clone size: .; V gene: TRBV27; D gene: .; J gene: TRBJ2-4; CDR3 protein: CAVPQWGGLRLAKNIQYF; CDR3 DNA: TGTGCCGTACCCCAATGGGGGGGCCTTCGATTAGCCAAAAACATTCAGTACTTC
clone size: .; V gene: TRBV6-5; D gene: .; J gene: TRBJ1-1; CDR3 protein: CASIPGQGYTEAFF; CDR3 DNA: TGTGCCAGCATCCCAGGCCAGGGATACACTGAAGCTTTCTTT
clone size: .; V gene: TRBV5-6; D gene: TRBD2; J gene: TRBJ2-5; CDR3 protein: CASSLSVSSGVETQYF; CDR3 DNA: TGTGCCAGCAGCTTGTCCGTCTCTAGCGGGGTAGAGACCCAGTACTTC
clone size: .; V gene: TRBV5-5; D gene: .; J gene: TRBJ1-4; CDR3 protein: CASSLSANEKLFF; CDR3 DNA: TGTGCCAGCAGCTTATCAGCGAATGAAAAACTGTTTTTT
clone size: .; V gene: TRBV27; D gene: .; J gene: TRBJ2-2; CDR3 protein: CASSLSSYYTGELFF; CDR3 DNA: TGTGCCAGCAGTTTATCCAGCTACTACACCGGGGAGCTGTTTTTT
clone size: .; V gene: TRBV21-1; D gene: .; J gene: TRBJ1-1; CDR3 protein: CASSKVSGPRNTEAFF; CDR3 DNA: TGTGCCAGCAGCAAAGTTTCCGGGCCACGGAACACTGAAGCTTTCTTT
clone size: .; V gene: TRBV15; D gene: TRBD2; J gene: TRBJ2-1; CDR3 protein: CATSRITGGPVEQFF; CDR3 DNA: TGTGCCACCAGCCGCATAACGGGGGGGCCGGTTGAGCAGTTCTTC
clone size: .; V gene: TRBV25-1; D gene: TRBD1; J gene: TRBJ1-6; CDR3 protein: CASRKGTGTGYNSPLHF; CDR3 DNA: TGTGCCAGCAGAAAGGGAACCGGGACAGGGTATAATTCACCCCTCCACTTT
clone size: .; V gene: TRBV28; D gene: .; J gene: TRBJ2-7; CDR3 protein: CASSGTPTYEQYF; CDR3 DNA: TGTGCCAGCTCCGGGACACCAACCTACGAGCAGTACTTC
clone size: .; V gene: TRBV19; D gene: TRBD1; J gene: TRBJ1-2; CDR3 protein: CASTFLGDSYGYTF; CDR3 DNA: TGTGCCAGTACTTTCCTGGGGGACAGCTATGGCTACACCTTC
clone size: .; V gene: TRBV2; D gene: .; J gene: TRBJ1-1; CDR3 protein: CASSATGNAAFF; CDR3 DNA: TGTGCCAGCAGTGCGACAGGTAATGCAGCTTTCTTT
clone size: few; V gene: TRBV5-1; D gene: .; J gene: TRBJ2-1; CDR3 protein: CASSSTGPYNEQFF; CDR3 DNA: TGCGCCAGCAGCTCAACGGGACCATACAATGAGCAGTTCTTC
clone size: .; V gene: TRBV5-4; D gene: .; J gene: TRBJ1-3; CDR3 protein: CASSRSDSGNTIYF; CDR3 DNA: TGTGCCAGCAGCCGGTCGGACTCTGGAAACACCATATATTTT
clone size: .; V gene: TRBV10-3; D gene: .; J gene: TRBJ2-7; CDR3 protein: CAITGSDSHEQYF; CDR3 DNA: TGTGCCATCACCGGATCGGACTCCCACGAGCAGTACTTC
clone size: .; V gene: TRBV2; D gene: .; J gene: TRBJ1-1; CDR3 protein: CASSLETARNTEAFF; CDR3 DNA: TGTGCCAGCAGCCTGGAGACTGCCCGGAACACTGAAGCTTTCTTT
clone size: .; V gene: TRBV2; D gene: .; J gene: TRBJ1-2; CDR3 protein: CASKLGQLYGYTF; CDR3 DNA: TGTGCCAGCAAATTAGGACAGCTCTATGGCTACACCTTC
clone size: few; V gene: TRBV7-2; D gene: .; J gene: TRBJ1-2; CDR3 protein: CASSLVSVANGRQGYTF; CDR3 DNA: TGTGCCAGCAGCTTAGTATCGGTGGCGAACGGAAGACAAGGCTACACCTTC
clone size: .; V gene: TRBV10-2; D gene: TRBD1; J gene: TRBJ1-6; CDR3 protein: CASSESGRGNSPLHF; CDR3 DNA: TGCGCCAGCAGTGAGTCGGGCAGGGGGAATTCACCCCTCCACTTT
clone size: .; V gene: TRBV6-6; D gene: .; J gene: TRBJ1-2; CDR3 protein: CASSLLQEYGYTF; CDR3 DNA: TGTGCCAGCAGTCTCTTACAGGAATATGGCTACACCTTC
clone size: .; V gene: TRBV5-4; D gene: TRBD1; J gene: TRBJ2-4; CDR3 protein: CASSLWDSGKNIQYF; CDR3 DNA: TGTGCCAGCAGCTTATGGGACAGCGGCAAAAACATTCAGTACTTC
clone size: .; V gene: TRBV11-2; D gene: .; J gene: TRBJ2-3; CDR3 protein: CASSFITPSTDTQYF; CDR3 DNA: TGTGCCAGCAGCTTTATCACCCCTAGCACAGATACGCAGTATTTT
clone size: .; V gene: TRBV10-2; D gene: .; J gene: TRBJ1-2; CDR3 protein: CASSDSPVYGYTF; CDR3 DNA: TGCGCCAGCAGTGATTCGCCAGTTTATGGCTACACCTTC
clone size: .; V gene: TRBV5-5; D gene: .; J gene: TRBJ2-2; CDR3 protein: CASTSHMTGELFF; CDR3 DNA: TGTGCCAGCACCTCCCATATGACCGGGGAGCTGTTTTTT
clone size: few; V gene: TRBV27; D gene: TRBD1; J gene: TRBJ1-1; CDR3 protein: CASSSRQGVVAFF; CDR3 DNA: TGTGCCAGCAGTTCTAGACAGGGAGTGGTCGCTTTCTTT
clone size: few; V gene: TRBV6-6; D gene: .; J gene: TRBJ1-1; CDR3 protein: CASSYPLQQNTEAFF; CDR3 DNA: TGTGCCAGCAGTTACCCTCTTCAGCAGAACACTGAAGCTTTCTTT
clone size: .; V gene: TRBV18; D gene: .; J gene: TRBJ2-1; CDR3 protein: CASSPPSASYNEQFF; CDR3 DNA: TGTGCCAGCTCACCACCATCGGCCTCTTACAATGAGCAGTTCTTC
clone size: .; V gene: TRBV10-2; D gene: .; J gene: TRBJ1-2; CDR3 protein: CASRDFDYGYTF; CDR3 DNA: TGCGCCAGTCGGGACTTCGATTATGGCTACACCTTC
clone size: .; V gene: TRBV29-1; D gene: .; J gene: TRBJ1-4; CDR3 protein: CSVGRLAGATEKLFF; CDR3 DNA: TGCAGCGTTGGGCGGCTGGCAGGGGCGACTGAAAAACTGTTTTTT
clone size: .; V gene: TRBV10-3; D gene: TRBD2; J gene: TRBJ2-1; CDR3 protein: CAISPTSGVYNEQFF; CDR3 DNA: TGTGCCATCAGCCCAACTAGCGGGGTATACAATGAGCAGTTCTTC
clone size: .; V gene: TRBV5-5; D gene: .; J gene: TRBJ1-2; CDR3 protein: CASSLSNSYGYTF; CDR3 DNA: TGTGCCAGCAGCTTGTCGAACAGCTATGGCTACACCTTC
clone size: once; V gene: TRBV5-6; D gene: .; J gene: TRBJ1-5; CDR3 protein: CASSSRGGGPQHF; CDR3 DNA: TGTGCCAGCAGCTCACGGGGGGGAGGACCCCAGCATTTT
clone size: .; V gene: TRBV2; D gene: .; J gene: TRBJ2-5; CDR3 protein: CASSVRVSGTQYF; CDR3 DNA: TGTGCCAGCAGCGTGAGAGTCTCGGGGACCCAGTACTTC
clone size: .; V gene: TRBV27; D gene: TRBD1; J gene: TRBJ1-2; CDR3 protein: CASSSRLDRAHNYGYTF; CDR3 DNA: TGTGCCAGCAGTTCCCGTTTGGACAGGGCACATAACTATGGCTACACCTTC
clone size: .; V gene: TRBV18; D gene: .; J gene: TRBJ2-1; CDR3 protein: CASSRGGVNNEQFF; CDR3 DNA: TGTGCCAGCTCACGGGGTGGGGTTAACAATGAGCAGTTCTTC
clone size: .; V gene: TRBV7-9; D gene: .; J gene: TRBJ2-2; CDR3 protein: CASTMDYTGELFF; CDR3 DNA: TGTGCCAGCACAATGGACTACACCGGGGAGCTGTTTTTT
clone size: .; V gene: TRBV27; D gene: .; J gene: TRBJ2-1; CDR3 protein: CASSFEGVSYNEQFF; CDR3 DNA: TGTGCCAGCAGTTTCGAGGGAGTCTCCTACAATGAGCAGTTCTTC
clone size: .; V gene: TRBV19; D gene: .; J gene: TRBJ2-3; CDR3 protein: CASSIKGEPTDTQYF; CDR3 DNA: TGTGCCAGTAGTATAAAGGGCGAACCTACAGATACGCAGTATTTT
clone size: .; V gene: TRBV6-6; D gene: .; J gene: TRBJ1-5; CDR3 protein: CASSRDSNQPQHF; CDR3 DNA: TGTGCCAGCAGTCGGGATAGCAATCAGCCCCAGCATTTT
clone size: .; V gene: TRBV9; D gene: TRBD2; J gene: TRBJ2-1; CDR3 protein: CASSVPPTSGVSYNEQFF; CDR3 DNA: TGTGCCAGCAGCGTACCCCCCACTAGCGGGGTCTCCTACAATGAGCAGTTCTTC
clone size: .; V gene: TRBV9; D gene: .; J gene: TRBJ2-7; CDR3 protein: CASSVDPTGLSEQYF; CDR3 DNA: TGTGCCAGCAGCGTAGACCCCACAGGGTTGAGCGAGCAGTACTTC
clone size: .; V gene: TRBV18; D gene: .; J gene: TRBJ1-2; CDR3 protein: CASSPRTPGPTFYGYTF; CDR3 DNA: TGTGCCAGCTCACCTCGAACGCCAGGACCTACGTTCTATGGCTACACCTTC
clone size: once; V gene: TRBV19; D gene: TRBD1; J gene: TRBJ1-5; CDR3 protein: CASSRGWTGQRENQPQHF; CDR3 DNA: TGTGCCAGTAGTAGGGGGTGGACAGGGCAGAGGGAAAATCAGCCCCAGCATTTT
clone size: .; V gene: TRBV5-1; D gene: .; J gene: TRBJ2-5; CDR3 protein: CASSQIQGLGETQYF; CDR3 DNA: TGCGCCAGCAGCCAAATTCAGGGGCTGGGGGAGACCCAGTACTTC
clone size: .; V gene: TRBV5-6; D gene: TRBD1; J gene: TRBJ2-1; CDR3 protein: CASSPGTGRVQQFF; CDR3 DNA: TGTGCCAGCAGCCCAGGGACAGGTAGAGTCCAGCAGTTCTTC
clone size: .; V gene: TRBV7-6; D gene: TRBD1; J gene: TRBJ1-2; CDR3 protein: CASSLGQGRDYGYTF; CDR3 DNA: TGTGCCAGCAGCTTAGGACAGGGGAGGGACTATGGCTACACCTTC
clone size: .; V gene: TRBV6-5; D gene: TRBD1; J gene: TRBJ2-7; CDR3 protein: CASSPGQVYEQYF; CDR3 DNA: TGTGCCAGCAGTCCCGGACAGGTCTACGAGCAGTACTTC
clone size: .; V gene: TRBV7-8; D gene: .; J gene: TRBJ2-7; CDR3 protein: CASSSYPRGAHEQYF; CDR3 DNA: TGTGCCAGCAGTTCATACCCCAGGGGTGCGCACGAGCAGTACTTC
clone size: once; V gene: TRBV28; D gene: .; J gene: TRBJ1-2; CDR3 protein: CASSIGSYGYTF; CDR3 DNA: TGTGCCAGCAGTATTGGTTCCTATGGCTACACCTTC
clone size: .; V gene: TRBV7-9; D gene: .; J gene: TRBJ2-7; CDR3 protein: CASSLAAGLGEYEQYF; CDR3 DNA: TGTGCCAGCAGCTTAGCGGCGGGGCTCGGGGAGTACGAGCAGTACTTC
clone size: once; V gene: TRBV6-5; D gene: .; J gene: TRBJ1-2; CDR3 protein: CASSPDNYGYTF; CDR3 DNA: TGTGCCAGCAGCCCGGATAACTATGGCTACACCTTC
clone size: .; V gene: TRBV5-6; D gene: .; J gene: TRBJ1-1; CDR3 protein: CASSFWQNTEAFF; CDR3 DNA: TGTGCCAGCAGCTTTTGGCAGAACACTGAAGCTTTCTTT
clone size: .; V gene: TRBV9; D gene: .; J gene: TRBJ2-1; CDR3 protein: CASSVGEHIGYNEQFF; CDR3 DNA: TGTGCCAGCAGCGTAGGAGAGCATATAGGATACAATGAGCAGTTCTTC
clone size: .; V gene: TRBV5-1; D gene: TRBD2; J gene: TRBJ2-1; CDR3 protein: CASSPLAGVNNEQFF; CDR3 DNA: TGTGCCAGCAGCCCTCTAGCGGGGGTTAACAATGAGCAGTTCTTC
clone size: .; V gene: TRBV6-5; D gene: .; J gene: TRBJ1-5; CDR3 protein: CASTPGPFNQPQHF; CDR3 DNA: TGTGCCAGCACTCCGGGACCCTTCAATCAGCCCCAGCATTTT